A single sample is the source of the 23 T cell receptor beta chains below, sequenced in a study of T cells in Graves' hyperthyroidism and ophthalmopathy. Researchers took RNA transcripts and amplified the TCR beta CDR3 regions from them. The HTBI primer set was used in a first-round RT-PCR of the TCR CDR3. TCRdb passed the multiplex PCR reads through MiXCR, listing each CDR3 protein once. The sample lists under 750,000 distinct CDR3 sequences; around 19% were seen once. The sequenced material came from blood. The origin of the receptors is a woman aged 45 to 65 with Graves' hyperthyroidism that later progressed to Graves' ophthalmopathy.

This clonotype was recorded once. The CDR3 sequence is CASSYLDGRVGEKLFF. DNA for the CDR3: TGTGCCAGCAGTTACCTAGACGGCAGGGTAGGAGAAAAACTGTTTTTT. The chain is built from TRBV6-2 or TRBV6-3 and TRBJ1-4; the D gene is possibly TRBD1 (5 bases). Deletions cut 2 bases from V and 8 bases from J, with 18 bases between. The CDR3 sequence is 16 residues long. Germline CDR1 reads MNHEY; CDR2 reads SVGEGT.

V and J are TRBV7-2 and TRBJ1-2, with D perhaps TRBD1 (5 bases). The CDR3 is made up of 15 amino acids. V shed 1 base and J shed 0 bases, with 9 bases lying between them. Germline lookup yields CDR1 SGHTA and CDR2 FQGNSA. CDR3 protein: CASSLGRAANYGYTF. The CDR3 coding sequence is TGTGCCAGCAGCTTAGGCAGGGCAGCTAACTATGGCTACACCTTC. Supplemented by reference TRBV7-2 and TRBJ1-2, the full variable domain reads GAGVSQSPSNKVTEKGKDVELRCDPISGHTALYWYRQSLGQGLEFLIYFQGNSAPDKSGLPSDRFSAERTGGSVSTLTIQRTQQEDSAVYLCASSLGRAANYGYTFGSGTRLTVV.

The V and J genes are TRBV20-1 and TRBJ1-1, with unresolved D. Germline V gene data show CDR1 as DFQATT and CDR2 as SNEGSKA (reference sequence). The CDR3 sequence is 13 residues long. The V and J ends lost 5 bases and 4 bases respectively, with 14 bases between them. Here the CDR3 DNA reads TGCAGTGCTCCAGTGCTCTCGGCCACTGAAGCTTTCTTT. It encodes CSAPVLSATEAFF.

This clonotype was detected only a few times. The CDR3 sequence is CSVDRDRENANTEAFF. The DNA of the CDR3 is TGCAGCGTTGATAGGGACAGGGAAAACGCGAACACTGAAGCTTTCTTT. The chain joins TRBV29-1 to TRBJ1-1; 9 nucleotides match TRBD1. V was clipped by 3 bases and J by 1 base; unmatched bases: 9. This CDR3 has 16 amino acids. The germline gives CDR1 SQVTM, CDR2 ANQGSEA.

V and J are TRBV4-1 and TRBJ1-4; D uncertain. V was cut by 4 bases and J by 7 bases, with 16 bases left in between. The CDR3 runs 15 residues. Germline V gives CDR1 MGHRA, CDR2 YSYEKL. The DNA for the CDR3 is TGCGCCAGCAGCCCTCCACCGGCGGGGAGTGAAAAACTGTTTTTT. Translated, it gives CASSPPPAGSEKLFF.

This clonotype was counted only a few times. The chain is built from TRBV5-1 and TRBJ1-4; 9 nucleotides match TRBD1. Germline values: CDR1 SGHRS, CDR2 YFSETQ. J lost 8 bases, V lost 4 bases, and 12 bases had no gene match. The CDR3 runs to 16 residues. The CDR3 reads CASSAHQQGAGEKLFF. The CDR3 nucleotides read TGCGCCAGCAGCGCCCATCAACAGGGGGCTGGAGAAAAACTGTTTTTT.

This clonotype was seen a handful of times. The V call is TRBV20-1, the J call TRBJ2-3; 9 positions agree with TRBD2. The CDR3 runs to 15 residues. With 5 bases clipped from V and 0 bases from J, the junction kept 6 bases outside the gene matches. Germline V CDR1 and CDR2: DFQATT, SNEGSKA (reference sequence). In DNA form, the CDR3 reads TGCAGTGCTTTGGGGGCGGGGGGGAGCACAGATACGCAGTATTTT. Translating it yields CSALGAGGSTDTQYF.

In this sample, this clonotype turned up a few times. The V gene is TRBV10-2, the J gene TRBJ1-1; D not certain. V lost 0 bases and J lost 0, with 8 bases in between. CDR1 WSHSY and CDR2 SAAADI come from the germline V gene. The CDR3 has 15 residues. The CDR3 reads CASSESKGLNTEAFF. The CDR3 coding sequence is TGCGCCAGCAGTGAGTCGAAAGGTTTGAACACTGAAGCTTTCTTT.

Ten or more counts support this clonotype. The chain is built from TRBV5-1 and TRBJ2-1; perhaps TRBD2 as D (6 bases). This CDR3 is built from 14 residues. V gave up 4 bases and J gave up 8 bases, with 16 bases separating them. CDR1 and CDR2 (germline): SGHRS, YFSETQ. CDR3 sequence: CASSSLGGSDEQFF. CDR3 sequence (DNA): TGCGCCAGCAGCAGCCTCGGGGGTTCGGATGAGCAGTTCTTC.

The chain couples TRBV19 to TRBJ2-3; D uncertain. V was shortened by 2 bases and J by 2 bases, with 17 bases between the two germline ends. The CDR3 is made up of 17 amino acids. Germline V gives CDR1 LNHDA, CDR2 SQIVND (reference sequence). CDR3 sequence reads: CASSITWRTAATDTQYF. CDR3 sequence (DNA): TGTGCCAGTAGTATAACTTGGCGAACGGCAGCCACAGATACGCAGTATTTT.

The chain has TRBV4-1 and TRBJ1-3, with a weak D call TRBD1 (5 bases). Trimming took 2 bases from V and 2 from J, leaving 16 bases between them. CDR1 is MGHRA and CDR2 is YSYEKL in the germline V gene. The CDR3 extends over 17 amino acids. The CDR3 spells CASSQPTSGKPGNTIYF. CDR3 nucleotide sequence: TGCGCCAGCAGCCAACCGACGTCAGGGAAGCCTGGAAACACCATATATTTT.

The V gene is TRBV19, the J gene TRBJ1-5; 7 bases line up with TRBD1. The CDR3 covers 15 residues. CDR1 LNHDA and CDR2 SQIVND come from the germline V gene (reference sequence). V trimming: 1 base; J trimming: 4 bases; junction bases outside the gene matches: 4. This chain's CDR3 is CASSIGPGGNQPQHF. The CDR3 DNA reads TGTGCCAGTAGTATAGGTCCAGGGGGGAATCAGCCCCAGCATTTT. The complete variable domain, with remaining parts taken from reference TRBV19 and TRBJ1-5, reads DGGITQSPKYLFRKEGQNVTLSCEQNLNHDAMYWYRQDPGQGLRLIYYSQIVNDFQKGDIAEGYSVSREKKESFPLTVTSAQKNPTAFYLCASSIGPGGNQPQHFGDGTRLSIL.

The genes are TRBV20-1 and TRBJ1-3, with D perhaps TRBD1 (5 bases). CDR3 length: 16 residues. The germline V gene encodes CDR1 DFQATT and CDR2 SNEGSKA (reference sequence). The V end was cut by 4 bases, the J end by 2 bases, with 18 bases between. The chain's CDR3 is CSANPPGGKAGNTIYF. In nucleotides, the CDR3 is TGCAGTGCTAACCCCCCCGGGGGGAAGGCTGGAAACACCATATATTTT.

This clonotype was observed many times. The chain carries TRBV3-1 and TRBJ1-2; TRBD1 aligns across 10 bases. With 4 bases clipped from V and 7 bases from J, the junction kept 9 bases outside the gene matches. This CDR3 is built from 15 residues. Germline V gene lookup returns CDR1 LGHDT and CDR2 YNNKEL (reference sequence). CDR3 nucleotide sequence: TGTGCCAGCAGCCTATCGACAGGGGGCAGGGGTGGCTACACCTTC. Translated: CASSLSTGGRGGYTF.

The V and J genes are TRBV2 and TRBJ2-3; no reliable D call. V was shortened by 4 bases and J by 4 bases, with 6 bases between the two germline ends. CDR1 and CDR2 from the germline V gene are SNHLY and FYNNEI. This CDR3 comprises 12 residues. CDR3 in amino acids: CASSGTADTQYF. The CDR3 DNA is TGTGCCAGCAGTGGGACGGCAGATACGCAGTATTTT.

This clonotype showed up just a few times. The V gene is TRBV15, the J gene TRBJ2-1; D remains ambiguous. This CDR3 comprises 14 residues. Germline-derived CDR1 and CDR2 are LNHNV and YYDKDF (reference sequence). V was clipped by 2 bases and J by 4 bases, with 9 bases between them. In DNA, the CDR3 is TGTGCCACCAGCAGACGTAGCATATACAATGAGCAGTTCTTC. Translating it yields CATSRRSIYNEQFF.

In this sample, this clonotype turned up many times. Here the CDR3 reads CALGLRHEQFF. The CDR3 DNA is TGTGCCTTGGGACTCCGCCATGAGCAGTTCTTC. V and J are TRBV30 and TRBJ2-1; weak D call: TRBD2 (6 bases). Germline CDR1 and CDR2: GTSNPN and SVGIG (reference sequence). V shed 7 bases and J shed 8 bases, with 12 bases lying between them. This CDR3 is built from 11 residues.

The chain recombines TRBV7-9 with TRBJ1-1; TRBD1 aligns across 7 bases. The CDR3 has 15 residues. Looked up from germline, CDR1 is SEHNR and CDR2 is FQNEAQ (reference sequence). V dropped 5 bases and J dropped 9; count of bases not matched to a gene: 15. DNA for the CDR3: TGTGCCAGCAGCCTGCCTAATTCAGGGGGTAATCAAGCTTTCTTT. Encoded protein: CASSLPNSGGNQAFF.

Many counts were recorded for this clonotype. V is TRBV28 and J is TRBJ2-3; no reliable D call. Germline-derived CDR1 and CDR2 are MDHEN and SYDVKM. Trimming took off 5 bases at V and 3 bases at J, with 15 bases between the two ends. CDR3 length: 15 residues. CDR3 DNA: TGTGCCAGCAGTCAACCCCCCACCGGGACAGATACGCAGTATTTT. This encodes CASSQPPTGTDTQYF.

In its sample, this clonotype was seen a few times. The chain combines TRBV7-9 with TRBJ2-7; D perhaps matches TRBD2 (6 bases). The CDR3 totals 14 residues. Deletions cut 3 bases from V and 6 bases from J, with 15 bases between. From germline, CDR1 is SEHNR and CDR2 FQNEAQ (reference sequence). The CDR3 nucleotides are TGTGCCAGCAGCTTCAGGGCTAGCGCGGGCGAGCAGTACTTC. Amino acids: CASSFRASAGEQYF.

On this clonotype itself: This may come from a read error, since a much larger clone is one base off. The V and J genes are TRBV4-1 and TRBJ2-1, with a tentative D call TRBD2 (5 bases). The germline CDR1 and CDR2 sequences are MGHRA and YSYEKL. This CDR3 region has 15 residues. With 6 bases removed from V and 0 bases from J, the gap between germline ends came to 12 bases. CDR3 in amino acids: CASSNDGVSYNEQFF. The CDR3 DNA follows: TGCGCCAGCAGTAACGACGGGGTCTCCTACAATGAGCAGTTCTTC.

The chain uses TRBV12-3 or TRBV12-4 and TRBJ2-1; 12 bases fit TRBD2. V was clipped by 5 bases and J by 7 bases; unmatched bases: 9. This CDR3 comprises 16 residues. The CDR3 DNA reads TGTGCCAGCAGTCCCCGGACTAGCGGGGCCTTAAATGAGCAGTTCTTC. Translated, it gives CASSPRTSGALNEQFF.

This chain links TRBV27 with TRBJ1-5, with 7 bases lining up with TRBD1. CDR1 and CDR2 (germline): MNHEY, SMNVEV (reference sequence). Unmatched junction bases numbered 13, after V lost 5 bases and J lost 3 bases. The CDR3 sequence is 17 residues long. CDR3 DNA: TGTGCCAGCAGTCCCTCCCTTTGGGACAGACCCAATCAGCCCCAGCATTTT. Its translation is CASSPSLWDRPNQPQHF.